Here is one T cell receptor (beta chain) with its context. This record belongs to a study of blood T cell repertoires in COVID-19. Looking at the study overall: The study drew acute and convalescent COVID-19 samples from the United States, Italy and Spain. In each case, the material was cDNA or gDNA derived from T cells, B-cell-depleted T cells, or PBMCs.

With 4 bases removed from V and 7 bases from J, the gap between germline ends came to 7 bases. The CDR3 extends over 11 amino acids. Germline V gives CDR1 LNHDA, CDR2 SQIVND (reference sequence). Per the original methods: Estimates of nucleated cell counts were drawn from the amplification of reference gene primers. Libraries were prepared by immunoSEQ multiplex PCR; TCRdb keeps only in-frame clonotypes and omits some of them. V and J calls and clone size follow that table, whereas D and trimming were derived from the DNA. The repertoire holds roughly 150,000 clones, with 84% as singletons. This receptor was taken from a human donor in a cohort sampled during active COVID-19. The chain couples TRBV19 to TRBJ1-1; D not certain. The sample was peripheral blood. Here the CDR3 DNA reads TGTGCCAGTAGTACGCGGGGTGAAGCTTTCTTT. Amino acids: CASSTRGEAFF.